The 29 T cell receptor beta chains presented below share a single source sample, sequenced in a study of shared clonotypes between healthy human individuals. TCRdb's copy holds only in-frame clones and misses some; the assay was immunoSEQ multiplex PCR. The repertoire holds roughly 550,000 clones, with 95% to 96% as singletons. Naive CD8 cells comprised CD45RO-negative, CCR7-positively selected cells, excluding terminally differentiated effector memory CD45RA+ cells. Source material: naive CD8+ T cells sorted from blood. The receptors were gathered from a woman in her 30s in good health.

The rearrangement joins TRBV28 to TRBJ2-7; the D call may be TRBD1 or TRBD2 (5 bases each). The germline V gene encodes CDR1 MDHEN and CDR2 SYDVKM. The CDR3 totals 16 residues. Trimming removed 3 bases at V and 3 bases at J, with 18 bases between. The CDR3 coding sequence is TGTGCCAGCAGTTTCGGGGACCCTACTGGGTACTACGAGCAGTACTTC. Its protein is CASSFGDPTGYYEQYF.

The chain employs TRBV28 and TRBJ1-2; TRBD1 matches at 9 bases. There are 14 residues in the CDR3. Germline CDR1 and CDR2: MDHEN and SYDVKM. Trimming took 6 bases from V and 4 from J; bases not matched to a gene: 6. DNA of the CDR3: TGTGCCAGCAGCTTCTTGGGACAGGGCTATGGCTACACCTTC. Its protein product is CASSFLGQGYGYTF.

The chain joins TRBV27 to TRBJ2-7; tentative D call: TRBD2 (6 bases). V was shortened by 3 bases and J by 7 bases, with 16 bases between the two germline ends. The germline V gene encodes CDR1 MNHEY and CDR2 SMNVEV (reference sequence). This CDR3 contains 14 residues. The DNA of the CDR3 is TGTGCCAGCAGTTTCCTAGCGAGGTGGGGGGAGCAGTACTTC. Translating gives CASSFLARWGEQYF.

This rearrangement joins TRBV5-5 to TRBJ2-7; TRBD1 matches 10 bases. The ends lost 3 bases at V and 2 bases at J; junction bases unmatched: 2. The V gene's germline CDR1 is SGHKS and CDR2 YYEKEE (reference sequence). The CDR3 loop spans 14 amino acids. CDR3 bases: TGTGCCAGCAGCTATGACAGGGGGCCCTACGAGCAGTACTTC. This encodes CASSYDRGPYEQYF.

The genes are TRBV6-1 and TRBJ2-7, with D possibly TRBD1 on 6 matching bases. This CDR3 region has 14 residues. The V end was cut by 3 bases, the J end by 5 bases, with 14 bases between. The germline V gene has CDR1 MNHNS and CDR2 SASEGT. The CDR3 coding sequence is TGTGCCAGCAGTGAGAGCAGGGGAGTCCACGAGCAGTACTTC. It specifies CASSESRGVHEQYF.

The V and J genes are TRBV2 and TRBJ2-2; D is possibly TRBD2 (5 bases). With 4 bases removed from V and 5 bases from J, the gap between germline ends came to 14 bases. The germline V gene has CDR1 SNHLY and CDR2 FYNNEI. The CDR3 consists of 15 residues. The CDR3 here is CASSGGQGGTGELFF. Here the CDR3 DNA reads TGTGCCAGCAGTGGGGGTCAAGGAGGTACCGGGGAGCTGTTTTTT.

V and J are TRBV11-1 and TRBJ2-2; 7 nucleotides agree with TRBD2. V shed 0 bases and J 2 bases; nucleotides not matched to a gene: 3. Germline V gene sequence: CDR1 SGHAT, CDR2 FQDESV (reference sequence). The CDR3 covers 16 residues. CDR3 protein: CASSLAASGNTGELFF. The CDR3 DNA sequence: TGTGCCAGCAGCTTAGCGGCTAGCGGCAACACCGGGGAGCTGTTTTTT.

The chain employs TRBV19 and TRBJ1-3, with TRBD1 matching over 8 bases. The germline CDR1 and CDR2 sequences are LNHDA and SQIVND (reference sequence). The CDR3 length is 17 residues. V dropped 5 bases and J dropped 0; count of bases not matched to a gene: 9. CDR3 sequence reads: CASSPRQGIPSGNTIYF. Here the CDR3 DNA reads TGTGCCAGTAGTCCCCGACAGGGGATACCCTCTGGAAACACCATATATTTT. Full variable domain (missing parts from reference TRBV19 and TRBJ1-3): DGGITQSPKYLFRKEGQNVTLSCEQNLNHDAMYWYRQDPGQGLRLIYYSQIVNDFQKGDIAEGYSVSREKKESFPLTVTSAQKNPTAFYLCASSPRQGIPSGNTIYFGEGSWLTVV.

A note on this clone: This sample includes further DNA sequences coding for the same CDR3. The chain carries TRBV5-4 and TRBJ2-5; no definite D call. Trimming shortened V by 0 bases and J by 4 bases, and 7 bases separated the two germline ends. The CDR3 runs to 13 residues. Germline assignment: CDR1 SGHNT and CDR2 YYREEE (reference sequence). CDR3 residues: CASSLEALETQYF. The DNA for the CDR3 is TGTGCCAGCAGCTTGGAAGCCCTAGAGACCCAGTACTTC.

The CDR3 DNA is TGTGCCAGCAGCTTAGGGGCGGGGCCAGATACGCAGTATTTT. This translates into CASSLGAGPDTQYF. The rearrangement links TRBV13 to TRBJ2-3; D may be TRBD2 (6 bases). V was cut by 0 bases and J by 4 bases, with 8 bases left in between. There are 14 residues in the CDR3. Germline values: CDR1 PRHDT, CDR2 FYEKMQ (reference sequence).

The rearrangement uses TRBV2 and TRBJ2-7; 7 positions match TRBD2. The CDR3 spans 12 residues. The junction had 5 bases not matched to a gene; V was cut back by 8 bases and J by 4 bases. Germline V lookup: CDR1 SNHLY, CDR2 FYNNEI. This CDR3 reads CASGGRRYEQYF. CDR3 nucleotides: TGTGCCAGCGGCGGGAGAAGGTACGAGCAGTACTTC.

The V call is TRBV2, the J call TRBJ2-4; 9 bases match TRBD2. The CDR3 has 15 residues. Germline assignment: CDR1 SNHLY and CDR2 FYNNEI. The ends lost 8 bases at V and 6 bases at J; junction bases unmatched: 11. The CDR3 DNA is TGTGCCAGCCTTTTTAGCGGGAGAGGGGGAAACATTCAGTACTTC. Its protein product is CASLFSGRGGNIQYF.

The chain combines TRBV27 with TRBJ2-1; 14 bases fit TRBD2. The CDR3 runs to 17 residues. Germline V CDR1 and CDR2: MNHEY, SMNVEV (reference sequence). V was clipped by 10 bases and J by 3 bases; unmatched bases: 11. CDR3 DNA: TGTGCCACTAAACCGGGACTAGCGGGAGCAGTCTACAATGAGCAGTTCTTC. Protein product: CATKPGLAGAVYNEQFF.

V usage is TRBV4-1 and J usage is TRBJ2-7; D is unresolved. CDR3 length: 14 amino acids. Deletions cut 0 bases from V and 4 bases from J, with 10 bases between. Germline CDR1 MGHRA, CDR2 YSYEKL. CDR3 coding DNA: TGCGCCAGCAGCCAAGACTTGGAAGAATACGAGCAGTACTTC. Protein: CASSQDLEEYEQYF.

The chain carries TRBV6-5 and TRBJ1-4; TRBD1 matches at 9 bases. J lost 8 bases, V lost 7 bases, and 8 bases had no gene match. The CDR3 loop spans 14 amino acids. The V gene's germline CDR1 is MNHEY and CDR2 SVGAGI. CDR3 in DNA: TGTGCCAGCACCGAGGGGACAGGGATAGAAAAACTGTTTTTT. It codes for CASTEGTGIEKLFF.

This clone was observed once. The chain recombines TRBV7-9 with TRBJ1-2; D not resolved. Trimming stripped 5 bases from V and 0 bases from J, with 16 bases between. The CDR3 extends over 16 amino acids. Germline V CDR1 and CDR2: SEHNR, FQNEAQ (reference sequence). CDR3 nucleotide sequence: TGTGCCAGCAGCCCTACTATCGACACGACTAACTATGGCTACACCTTC. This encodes CASSPTIDTTNYGYTF.

The CDR3 DNA reads as TGTGCCAGTAGGTGGGTAGGGGATGAAGCTTTCTTT. Its translation: CASRWVGDEAFF. This chain uses TRBV19 with TRBJ1-1, with a possible D match to TRBD1 (5 bases). V lost 6 bases to trimming and J lost 7 bases, with 12 bases between them. This CDR3 has 12 amino acids. Germline CDR1 LNHDA, CDR2 SQIVND (reference sequence). Full variable domain (missing parts from reference TRBV19 and TRBJ1-1): DGGITQSPKYLFRKEGQNVTLSCEQNLNHDAMYWYRQDPGQGLRLIYYSQIVNDFQKGDIAEGYSVSREKKESFPLTVTSAQKNPTAFYLCASRWVGDEAFFGQGTRLTVV.

The CDR3 DNA reads as TGTGCCAGCAGCCTAGGGGTCGGCACTGAAGCTTTCTTT. This codes for CASSLGVGTEAFF. V gene TRBV11-2 combines with J gene TRBJ1-1; D may be TRBD1 (5 bases). V lost 5 bases and J 4 bases, leaving 11 bases between the germline ends. This CDR3 is 13 amino acids long. Germline CDR1 is SGHAT and CDR2 is FQNNGV.

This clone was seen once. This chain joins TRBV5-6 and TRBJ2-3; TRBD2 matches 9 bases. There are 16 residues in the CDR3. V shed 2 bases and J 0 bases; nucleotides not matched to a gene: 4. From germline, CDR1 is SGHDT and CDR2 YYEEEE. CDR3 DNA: TGTGCCAGCAGCTTACTTACTAGCGGGAGCACAGATACGCAGTATTTT. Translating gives CASSLLTSGSTDTQYF.

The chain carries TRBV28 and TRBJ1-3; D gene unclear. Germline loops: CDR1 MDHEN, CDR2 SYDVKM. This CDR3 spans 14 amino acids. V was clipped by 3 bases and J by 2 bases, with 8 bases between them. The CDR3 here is CASSFAGTGNTIYF. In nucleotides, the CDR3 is TGTGCCAGCAGTTTCGCGGGAACTGGAAACACCATATATTTT.

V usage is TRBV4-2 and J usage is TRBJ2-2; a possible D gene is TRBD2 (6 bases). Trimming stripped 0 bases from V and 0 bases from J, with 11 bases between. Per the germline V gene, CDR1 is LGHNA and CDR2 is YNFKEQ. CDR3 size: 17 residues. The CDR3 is CASSQDGTSSNTGELFF. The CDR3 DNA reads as TGTGCCAGCAGCCAAGACGGGACTTCTTCGAACACCGGGGAGCTGTTTTTT.

The CDR3 loop is CASSLYTGQSYEQYF. The CDR3 nucleotides are TGTGCCAGCAGCTTATATACAGGACAGTCCTACGAGCAGTACTTC. The V gene is TRBV7-6, the J gene TRBJ2-7; perhaps TRBD1 as D (6 bases). From germline, CDR1 is SGHVS and CDR2 FNYEAQ. The CDR3 is 15 amino acids. Trimming stripped 2 bases from V and 1 base from J, with 12 bases between.

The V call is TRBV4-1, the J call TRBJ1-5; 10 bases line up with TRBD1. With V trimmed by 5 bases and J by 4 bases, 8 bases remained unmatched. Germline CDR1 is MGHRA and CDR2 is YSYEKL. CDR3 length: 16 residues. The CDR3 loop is CASSVRQGASNQPQHF. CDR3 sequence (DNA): TGCGCCAGCAGCGTCCGACAGGGGGCCAGTAATCAGCCCCAGCATTTT.

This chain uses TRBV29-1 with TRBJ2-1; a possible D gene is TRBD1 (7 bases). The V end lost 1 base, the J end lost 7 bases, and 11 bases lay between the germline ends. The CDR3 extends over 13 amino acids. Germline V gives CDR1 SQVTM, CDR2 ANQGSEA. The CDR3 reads CSVEGAGGNEQFF. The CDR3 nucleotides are TGCAGCGTTGAAGGGGCAGGGGGGAATGAGCAGTTCTTC.

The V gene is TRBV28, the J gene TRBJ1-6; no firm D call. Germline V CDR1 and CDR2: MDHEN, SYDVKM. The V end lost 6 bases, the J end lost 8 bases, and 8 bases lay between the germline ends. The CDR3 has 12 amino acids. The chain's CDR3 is CASRAYDSPLHF. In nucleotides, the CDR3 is TGTGCCAGCAGGGCATATGATTCACCCCTCCACTTT. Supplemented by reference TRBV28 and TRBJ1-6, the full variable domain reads DVKVTQSSRYLVKRTGEKVFLECVQDMDHENMFWYRQDPGLGLRLIYFSYDVKMKEKGDIPEGYSVSREKKERFSLILESASTNQTSMYLCASRAYDSPLHFGNGTRLTVT.

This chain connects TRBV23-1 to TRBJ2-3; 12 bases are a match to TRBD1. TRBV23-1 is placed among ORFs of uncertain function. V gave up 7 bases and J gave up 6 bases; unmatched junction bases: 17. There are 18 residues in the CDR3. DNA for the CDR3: TGCGCCAGCAACCGGGACAGGGGGCTAGTTGGTACTCAGGATACGCAGTATTTT. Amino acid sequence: CASNRDRGLVGTQDTQYF.

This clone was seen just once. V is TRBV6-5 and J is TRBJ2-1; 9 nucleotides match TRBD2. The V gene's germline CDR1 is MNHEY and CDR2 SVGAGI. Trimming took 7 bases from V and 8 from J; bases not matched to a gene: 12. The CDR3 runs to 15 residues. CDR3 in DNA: TGTGCCAGCACCAGGGCGGGAGGGCCGTCGGATGAGCAGTTCTTC. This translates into CASTRAGGPSDEQFF.

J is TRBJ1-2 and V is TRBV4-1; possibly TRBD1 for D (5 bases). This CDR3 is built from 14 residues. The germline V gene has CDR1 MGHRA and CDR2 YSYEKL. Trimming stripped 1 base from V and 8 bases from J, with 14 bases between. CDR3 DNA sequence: TGCGCCAGCAGCCAAGGGGGCAGGGCGGACGGCTACACCTTC. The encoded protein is CASSQGGRADGYTF.

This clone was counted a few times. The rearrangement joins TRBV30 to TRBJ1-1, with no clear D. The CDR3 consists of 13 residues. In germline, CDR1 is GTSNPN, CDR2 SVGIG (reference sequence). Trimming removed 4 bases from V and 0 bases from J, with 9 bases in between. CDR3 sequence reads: CAWMSELNTEAFF. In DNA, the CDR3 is TGTGCCTGGATGTCGGAGTTGAACACTGAAGCTTTCTTT.